This T cell receptor beta chain was sequenced for a study of beta chain features in type 1 diabetes. Study-level findings and limits: Type 1 diabetes patients showed a moderate but significant shortening of TCRB CDR3s in all four CD4+ subsets.

This clone turned up a few times. Its cognate antigen is unknown. Trimming stripped 0 bases from V and 8 bases from J, with 13 bases between. The CDR3 consists of 14 residues. Germline CDR1 reads MGHRA; CDR2 reads YSYEKL. As every portion of the isolated RNA was reverse transcribed, the sequencing read expressed TCRB transcripts. Repertoires were generated with immunoSEQ multiplex PCR, while TCRdb's copy carries only in-frame clones and drops some. The table lists hundreds of thousands of clones, around 12% of them singletons. This sequence originates from a man aged 18 to 30 in good health. This chain connects TRBV4-1 to TRBJ1-2; D unclear. Sequenced input: naive CD4+ T cells from blood. The CDR3, as DNA: TGCGCCAGCAGCCAAGATTCCAACAGTGGCGGCTACACCTTC. It translates to CASSQDSNSGGYTF.